This is a list of T cell receptor beta chains from one sample in a study of identical twins. One entry per CDR3 protein, called by TCRdb with MiXCR from the 5' RACE reads. The table includes over 600,000 distinct CDR3 sequences, 21% detected once. These same data were also listed under a study on T cells expressing NK-cell markers.

The sample consisted of PBMCs. All receptors derive from a young woman in good health. The CDR3 runs from the conserved cysteine through the conserved F or W. D genes are given only for firm matches. Clone size appears in some rows only: once, few, many, or a class for an expanded clone.

>TRBV29-1|NA|TRBD2|TRBJ2-5
TGCGGCTTAAAAGCGGGAGACGAGACCCAGTACTTC
CGLKAGDETQYF
>TRBV6-2/TRBV6-3|NA|NA|TRBJ2-1
TGTGCCAGCAGTAGCCTGGGCCCCCCAGGGCACAATGAGCAGTTCTTC
CASSSLGPPGHNEQFF
>TRBV5-1|few|TRBD1|TRBJ1-1
TGCGCCAGCAGCGGGGACAGGATTCGGGACACTGAAGCTTTCTTT
CASSGDRIRDTEAFF
>TRBV6-2/TRBV6-3|NA|TRBD1|TRBJ2-6
TGTGCCAGCAGTTCCGTACAGGGACAGGGAAGTCGCTCTGGGGCCAACGTCCTGACTTTC
CASSSVQGQGSRSGANVLTF
>TRBV12-3/TRBV12-4|NA|TRBD1|TRBJ1-1
TGTGCCAGCACCCCTTCCGGGACAGGGGGTCCGAACACTGAAGCTTTCTTT
CASTPSGTGGPNTEAFF
>TRBV19|many|TRBD1|TRBJ1-5
TGTGCCAGTAAGGACAGGGGCACGAATCAGCCCCAGCATTTT
CASKDRGTNQPQHF
>TRBV19|few|NA|TRBJ2-5
TGTGCCAGTAGTATACCCCCTGAGACCCAGTACTTC
CASSIPPETQYF
>TRBV6-6|many|NA|TRBJ1-1
TGTGCCAGCGGGGAACCTAACACTGAAGCTTTCTTT
CASGEPNTEAFF
>TRBV9|NA|NA|TRBJ1-2
TGTGCCAGCCGGACCAGGGGAAGCGATGGCTACACCTTC
CASRTRGSDGYTF
>TRBV29-1|many|NA|TRBJ2-3
TGCAGCGTTGTGCCGGGGGCTGTATCAGATACGCAGTATTTT
CSVVPGAVSDTQYF
>TRBV11-2|NA|NA|TRBJ2-5
TGTGCCAGCAGCTTTGAAGGGCAAGAGACCCAGTACTTC
CASSFEGQETQYF
>TRBV6-1|few|TRBD2|TRBJ2-5
TGTGCCAGCAGGCCGGGACTAGCGGGTGGGATTGGGTACTTC
CASRPGLAGGIGYF
>TRBV20-1|NA|TRBD2|TRBJ2-5
TGCAGTGCTCCCAAAGCGGGGGTGACCCAGTACTTC
CSAPKAGVTQYF
>TRBV11-1|NA|NA|TRBJ2-1
TGTGCCAGCAGCTTCGGTCCCCGAGGCTCAGAAGGGGGAAGCTCCTACAATGAGCAGTTCTTC
CASSFGPRGSEGGSSYNEQFF
>TRBV20-1|few|NA|TRBJ2-7
TGCAGTGTGTACGGGTACGAGCAGTACTTC
CSVYGYEQYF
>TRBV5-6|few|NA|TRBJ1-4
TGTGCCAGCAGCTTGGCCTCGCAGGGACGTTTCTCAACTAATGAAAAACTGTTTTTT
CASSLASQGRFSTNEKLFF
>TRBV4-3|few|TRBD2|TRBJ2-1
TGCGCCAGCAGCCAAGGGGCGGGACTAACCTACAATGAGCAGTTCTTC
CASSQGAGLTYNEQFF
>TRBV5-1|NA|TRBD2|TRBJ2-3
TGCGCCAGCAGCTTGGCCAGCGGGGTCCCCACAGATACGCAGTATTTT
CASSLASGVPTDTQYF
>TRBV12-5|once|TRBD2|TRBJ2-3
TGTGCTAGTGGTTCCAACGGCGGGAGTAGTACAGATACGCAGTATTTT
CASGSNGGSSTDTQYF
>TRBV20-1|NA|TRBD1|TRBJ1-1
TGCAGTGCTAGGACCTCCGGGACAGGGAATACTGAAGCTTTCTTT
CSARTSGTGNTEAFF
>TRBV12-3/TRBV12-4|NA|NA|TRBJ2-1
TGTGCCAGCAGTTCCTCGGACAGAAACAATGAGCAGTTCTTC
CASSSSDRNNEQFF
>TRBV4-1|many|NA|TRBJ2-1
TGCGCCAGCAGCTTCAGGGAGGAACAGTTCTTC
CASSFREEQFF
>TRBV6-5|few|NA|TRBJ2-7
TGTGCCAGCAGTTACGACGTCACCTACGAGCAGTACTTC
CASSYDVTYEQYF
>TRBV7-6|few|NA|TRBJ2-7
TGTGCCAGCAGCTTAGCGTCCGGCCTGAGCTACGAGCAGTACTTC
CASSLASGLSYEQYF
>TRBV15|few|NA|TRBJ2-3
TGTGCCACCAGCAGCCTGACAGGCACAGATACGCAGTATTTT
CATSSLTGTDTQYF
>TRBV15|NA|NA|TRBJ2-2
TGTGCCACCAGCAGAGGGAGGTTTCAGACCGGGGAGCTGTTTTTT
CATSRGRFQTGELFF
>TRBV5-1|many|NA|TRBJ2-1
TGCGCCAGCAGCATACTCGACCCCGCGGGGGCGAGGAATGAGCAGTTCTTC
CASSILDPAGARNEQFF
>TRBV27|few|TRBD2|TRBJ2-1
TGTGCCAGCAGTCGTAGCGGGAGGGGCTCCTACAATGAGCAGTTCTTC
CASSRSGRGSYNEQFF
>TRBV5-1|few|TRBD2|TRBJ2-3
TGCGCCAGCACTGAGCGGGGGAACACAGATACGCAGTATTTT
CASTERGNTDTQYF
>TRBV10-3|NA|NA|TRBJ2-2
TGTGCCATCAGTGAGCCCTCCCGTAAGACCGGGGAGCTGTTTTTT
CAISEPSRKTGELFF
>TRBV5-1|few|NA|TRBJ2-7
TGCGCCAGCAGCGCGAGATTACAGGGCTACGAGCAGTACTTC
CASSARLQGYEQYF
>TRBV4-2|NA|NA|TRBJ2-3
TGTGCCAGCAGCCAAGAACGGCTAGCGCCAGATACGCAGTATTTT
CASSQERLAPDTQYF
>TRBV29-1|many|NA|TRBJ2-5
TGCAGCGGGACAGAGAGAGCCCAAGAGACCCAGTACTTC
CSGTERAQETQYF
>TRBV12-3/TRBV12-4|NA|NA|TRBJ1-5
TGTGCCAGCAGTCAGGGAGGCAGTCAGCCCCAGCATTTT
CASSQGGSQPQHF
>TRBV6-6|many|NA|TRBJ1-1
TGTGCCAGCAAGTACACCGGGAACACTGAAGCTTTCTTT
CASKYTGNTEAFF
>TRBV5-8|NA|TRBD2|TRBJ2-2
TGTGCCAGCAGCCCGGGCGAGCGGGGGACCGGGGAGCTGTTTTTT
CASSPGERGTGELFF
>TRBV7-3|NA|TRBD2|TRBJ2-7
TGTGCCAGCAGCTTATTGCGGACTAGATACGAGCAGTACTTC
CASSLLRTRYEQYF
>TRBV12-3/TRBV12-4|few|NA|TRBJ1-2
TGTGCCAGCAGTTTAGAGGGCAGGGTGTACACCTTC
CASSLEGRVYTF
>TRBV20-1|NA|NA|TRBJ1-2
TGCAGTGCTAGAGAAGGAGGGATCGTGAGAGGCTACACCTTC
CSAREGGIVRGYTF
>TRBV4-2|NA|NA|TRBJ2-7
TGTGCCAGCAGCCGTGGGCCTCCTGGGCAGAACGAGCAGTACTTC
CASSRGPPGQNEQYF
>TRBV3-1|NA|TRBD2|TRBJ2-7
TGTGCCAGCAGCCAAGGCTCCGGGAGGGGCTCCTACGAGCAGTACTTC
CASSQGSGRGSYEQYF